These 30 T cell receptor beta chains came from one sample sequenced in a study of T cells in narcolepsy. Using immunoSEQ multiplex PCR, the repertoire was profiled, and TCRdb retains in-frame clones only, with some absent. This sample carries about 29,000 clones, 87% of them seen once, and the ten largest clones take around 0.89%. Source material: memory (CD45RA-) CD4+ T cells from blood. The source is a human donor in good health.

This chain links TRBV7-3 with TRBJ1-2, with unresolved D. Trimming pared 3 bases from V and 7 bases from J, leaving 12 bases between. Germline loops: CDR1 SGHTA, CDR2 FQGTGA. There are 13 residues in the CDR3. Here the CDR3 reads CASSFNGVGGYTF. The CDR3 nucleotides are TGTGCCAGCAGCTTCAATGGGGTGGGTGGCTACACCTTC.

This chain joins TRBV18 and TRBJ1-1; 7 nucleotides line up with TRBD1. The CDR3 totals 15 residues. The V segment lost 0 bases and the J segment 4 bases; nucleotides outside the gene matches: 5. Germline CDR1 is KGHSH and CDR2 is LQKENI. The CDR3 region has the DNA TGTGCCAGCTCACCACCGATACAGGGGACCACTGAAGCTTTCTTT. Amino acids: CASSPPIQGTTEAFF.

The rearrangement joins TRBV5-6 to TRBJ2-5; TRBD2 is a possible D gene (5 bases). Germline V gene lookup returns CDR1 SGHDT and CDR2 YYEEEE. The germline V and J ends were trimmed by 0 bases and 5 bases, with 11 bases remaining between them. The length of the CDR3 is 14 residues. The CDR3 loop reads CASSLAGLRETQYF. CDR3 sequence (DNA): TGTGCCAGCAGCTTGGCCGGACTCAGGGAGACCCAGTACTTC.

The V gene is TRBV29-1, the J gene TRBJ2-5, with D uncertain. Germline CDR1 is SQVTM and CDR2 is ANQGSEA. The germline V and J ends were trimmed by 3 bases and 1 base, with 6 bases remaining between them. The CDR3 covers 12 residues. CDR3 amino acids: CSVEAAQETQYF. The CDR3 DNA is TGCAGCGTTGAGGCAGCCCAAGAGACCCAGTACTTC. The full variable domain, with the rest looked up from reference TRBV29-1 and TRBJ2-5, is SAVISQKPSRDICQRGTSLTIQCQVDSQVTMMFWYRQQPGQSLTLIATANQGSEATYESGFVIDKFPISRPNLTFSTLTVSNMSPEDSSIYLCSVEAAQETQYFGPGTRLLVL.

The V gene is TRBV27, the J gene TRBJ1-2, with D perhaps TRBD1 (6 bases). V was trimmed by 3 bases and J by 0 bases, leaving 14 bases between them. Germline-derived CDR1 and CDR2 are MNHEY and SMNVEV (reference sequence). The CDR3 sequence is 16 residues long. The CDR3 nucleotides are TGTGCCAGCAGTTTTAACAGGGTGGGGGCTAACTATGGCTACACCTTC. As protein: CASSFNRVGANYGYTF.

This chain joins TRBV28 and TRBJ2-7, with D possibly being TRBD2 (5 bases). V was trimmed by 5 bases and J by 6 bases, leaving 14 bases between them. This CDR3 spans 13 amino acids. Germline V gene lookup returns CDR1 MDHEN and CDR2 SYDVKM. The CDR3, as DNA: TGTGCCAGCAGTATAAATAGCGCCTCCGAGCAGTACTTC. Translating gives CASSINSASEQYF.

V and J are TRBV7-2 and TRBJ1-1; D is uncertain. CDR1 and CDR2 from the germline V gene are SGHTA and FQGNSA. The CDR3 runs 11 residues. With 5 bases removed from V and 8 bases from J, the gap between germline ends came to 9 bases. The CDR3 here is CASSLRREAFF. For the CDR3, the DNA is TGTGCCAGCAGCCTCCGCCGCGAAGCTTTCTTT.

This sequence joins TRBV11-1 and TRBJ2-7, with D tentatively TRBD1 (6 bases). Germline V gives CDR1 SGHAT, CDR2 FQDESV (reference sequence). This CDR3 contains 14 residues. Trimming pared 6 bases from V and 0 bases from J, leaving 12 bases between. In nucleotides, the CDR3 is TGTGCCAGCAGTCCCGACAGGAGCTCCTACGAGCAGTACTTC. Protein product: CASSPDRSSYEQYF.

V usage is TRBV6-5 and J usage is TRBJ2-7, with D perhaps being TRBD1 or TRBD2 (6 bases each). CDR1 is MNHEY, CDR2 SVGAGI, per germline. V lost 0 bases and J lost 4, with 16 bases in between. CDR3 length: 16 amino acids. The chain's CDR3 is CASSYSSVGGGYEQYF. The CDR3 region has the DNA TGTGCCAGCAGTTACTCGAGTGTCGGGGGCGGGTACGAGCAGTACTTC.

The chain carries TRBV30 and TRBJ2-3; the D gene is possibly TRBD1 (5 bases). V gave up 5 bases and J gave up 4 bases, with 7 bases separating them. The germline V gene encodes CDR1 GTSNPN and CDR2 SVGIG (reference sequence). The CDR3 sequence is 11 residues long. The CDR3 DNA reads as TGTGCCTGGGGGGCATCAGATACGCAGTATTTT. Translation: CAWGASDTQYF.

The V call is TRBV2, the J call TRBJ2-2; D is possibly TRBD1 (6 bases). Germline lookup yields CDR1 SNHLY and CDR2 FYNNEI. Trimming left V 4 bases short and J 3 bases short, with 9 bases between. The CDR3 runs 14 residues. CDR3 bases: TGTGCCAGCAGTGGGACAGTTTACACCGGGGAGCTGTTTTTT. Translation: CASSGTVYTGELFF. The full variable domain, its missing parts supplied by reference TRBV2 and TRBJ2-2, is EPEVTQTPSHQVTQMGQEVILRCVPISNHLYFYWYRQILGQKVEFLVSFYNNEISEKSEIFDDQFSVERPDGSNFTLKIRSTKLEDSAMYFCASSGTVYTGELFFGEGSRLTVL.

J is TRBJ1-6 and V is TRBV5-4; 7 bases align to TRBD1. Trimming cost V 2 bases and J 9 bases; bases outside gene matches: 8. This CDR3 region has 15 residues. Germline CDR1 and CDR2: SGHNT and YYREEE (reference sequence). The CDR3 sequence: CASSFVEGAVSPLHF. The CDR3 nucleotides read TGTGCCAGCAGCTTTGTTGAGGGGGCGGTTTCACCCCTCCACTTT.

The gene calls are TRBV19 and TRBJ1-5, with D possibly TRBD1 on 6 matching bases. CDR1 is LNHDA, CDR2 SQIVND, per germline (reference sequence). This CDR3 is built from 18 residues. The V end was cut by 7 bases, the J end by 3 bases, with 25 bases between. The CDR3 sequence: CASIILSRDTVNNQPQHF. The CDR3 nucleotides are TGTGCCAGTATTATTTTGTCCAGGGACACGGTCAACAATCAGCCCCAGCATTTT.

The V gene is TRBV20-1, the J gene TRBJ2-3; unclear D gene. The CDR3 loop spans 11 amino acids. Germline V gene lookup returns CDR1 DFQATT and CDR2 SNEGSKA (reference sequence). Deletions cut 6 bases from V and 4 bases from J, with 8 bases between. CDR3 sequence reads: CSATRPDTQYF. CDR3 in DNA: TGCAGTGCCACAAGACCAGATACGCAGTATTTT.

This clone was recorded once. The CDR3 loop reads CSVTSGNTIYF. The CDR3 coding sequence is TGCAGCGTTACATCTGGAAACACCATATATTTT. The V gene is TRBV29-1, the J gene TRBJ1-3; D is unclear. The CDR3 runs 11 residues. Trimming stripped 5 bases from V and 1 base from J, with 3 bases between. CDR1 is SQVTM and CDR2 is ANQGSEA in the germline V gene.

The J gene is TRBJ1-3, the V gene TRBV5-1, with a tentative D call TRBD1 (6 bases). The CDR3 is 15 residues long. The germline V gene has CDR1 SGHRS and CDR2 YFSETQ. V dropped 5 bases and J dropped 2 bases, with 14 bases sitting between them. The CDR3 sequence: CASSVEGGTGNTIYF. Written as DNA, the CDR3 is TGCGCCAGCAGTGTCGAGGGGGGCACTGGAAACACCATATATTTT. Variable domain in full (rest from reference TRBV5-1 and TRBJ1-3): KAGVTQTPRYLIKTRGQQVTLSCSPISGHRSVSWYQQTPGQGLQFLFEYFSETQRNKGNFPGRFSGRQFSNSRSEMNVSTLELGDSALYLCASSVEGGTGNTIYFGEGSWLTVV.

This clone came up a few times. This chain links TRBV5-5 with TRBJ1-2; D possibly corresponds to TRBD1 (6 bases). This CDR3 is built from 13 residues. CDR1 and CDR2 from the germline V gene are SGHKS and YYEKEE (reference sequence). Trimming shortened V by 5 bases and J by 4 bases, and 12 bases separated the two germline ends. Here the CDR3 reads CASSLQGLYGYTF. In nucleotides, the CDR3 is TGTGCCAGCAGTTTACAGGGCCTCTATGGCTACACCTTC.

This clone has a single count. This chain links TRBV5-4 with TRBJ1-2; D unresolved. Germline V gives CDR1 SGHNT, CDR2 YYREEE (reference sequence). V was pared by 0 bases and J by 5 bases, with 5 bases between. This CDR3 has 12 residues. The CDR3 nucleotides read TGTGCCAGCAGCTTGGACGCTTATGGCTACACCTTC. Protein product: CASSLDAYGYTF.

The chain combines TRBV13 with TRBJ1-2; D not resolved. The CDR3 runs to 15 residues. CDR1 and CDR2 from the germline V gene are PRHDT and FYEKMQ (reference sequence). Trimming shortened V by 0 bases and J by 4 bases, and 12 bases separated the two germline ends. This CDR3 reads CASSLGARSAYGYTF. The CDR3 DNA sequence: TGTGCCAGCAGCTTAGGGGCCAGATCTGCCTATGGCTACACCTTC. The complete variable domain, with remaining parts taken from reference TRBV13 and TRBJ1-2, reads AAGVIQSPRHLIKEKRETATLKCYPIPRHDTVYWYQQGPGQDPQFLISFYEKMQSDKGSIPDRFSAQQFSDYHSELNMSSLELGDSALYFCASSLGARSAYGYTFGSGTRLTVV.

The rearrangement uses TRBV4-1 and TRBJ2-7; perhaps TRBD1 as D (5 bases). The CDR3 contains 14 residues. The germline V gene encodes CDR1 MGHRA and CDR2 YSYEKL. V dropped 8 bases and J dropped 3 bases, with 17 bases sitting between them. The CDR3 sequence: CASQVRQLVYEQYF. DNA for the CDR3: TGCGCCAGCCAAGTCCGACAGCTAGTCTACGAGCAGTACTTC.

This clone is a singleton in its sample. The chain uses TRBV10-3 and TRBJ1-2; a possible D gene is TRBD1 (5 bases). From germline, CDR1 is ENHRY and CDR2 SYGVKD. The CDR3 is made up of 13 amino acids. Between the trimmed V and J ends, which lost 3 bases and 4 bases, there was a span of 9 bases. CDR3 sequence: CAISDLGTYGYTF. The CDR3 DNA is TGTGCCATCAGTGACCTAGGGACCTATGGCTACACCTTC.

The rearrangement uses TRBV7-2 and TRBJ1-5, with D hard to call. In germline, CDR1 is SGHTA, CDR2 FQGNSA. Trimming removed 2 bases at V and 5 bases at J, with 7 bases between. The CDR3 covers 13 residues. The CDR3 DNA reads TGTGCCAGCAGCTTATTCGGGGATCAGCCCCAGCATTTT. It yields the protein CASSLFGDQPQHF.

The genes are TRBV10-2 and TRBJ1-1; D uncertain. Germline lookup yields CDR1 WSHSY and CDR2 SAAADI. V dropped 5 bases and J dropped 2 bases, with 12 bases sitting between them. The CDR3 has 14 residues. The CDR3 region has the DNA TGCGCCAGCAGTATCGGGGAACTCAACACTGAAGCTTTCTTT. Protein sequence: CASSIGELNTEAFF.

This clone was counted once. This rearrangement joins TRBV7-3 to TRBJ1-1, with TRBD1 identical over 8 bases. The V and J ends lost 0 bases and 4 bases, in that order; junction bases with no gene match: 4. In germline, CDR1 is SGHTA, CDR2 FQGTGA. This CDR3 has 15 amino acids. CDR3 region: CASSLTRTGTTEAFF. CDR3 sequence (DNA): TGTGCCAGCAGCTTAACGAGGACAGGGACCACTGAAGCTTTCTTT.

In its sample, this clone was seen once. The chain employs TRBV9 and TRBJ1-1; maybe TRBD1 (5 bases). The CDR3 has 15 residues. V shed 4 bases and J shed 0 bases, with 13 bases lying between them. Germline V gene lookup returns CDR1 SGDLS and CDR2 YYNGEE. Written as DNA, the CDR3 is TGTGCCAGCAGCTCCCGGACATCCATGAACACTGAAGCTTTCTTT. Translation: CASSSRTSMNTEAFF.

The chain links TRBV5-1 to TRBJ1-2; D remains ambiguous. Per germline, CDR1 SGHRS and CDR2 YFSETQ. CDR3 length equals 15 residues. Trimming took off 3 bases at V and 3 bases at J, with 15 bases between the two ends. CDR3 sequence (DNA): TGCGCCAGCAGCTGGGCTGCTTCCCGAGACTATGGCTACACCTTC. Translating it yields CASSWAASRDYGYTF.

This rearrangement joins TRBV27 to TRBJ1-6; D is possibly TRBD1 (5 bases). V dropped 5 bases and J dropped 0 bases, with 11 bases sitting between them. This CDR3 is 16 amino acids long. CDR1 is MNHEY and CDR2 is SMNVEV in the germline V gene (reference sequence). The CDR3 nucleotides are TGTGCCAGCAGTAGCAGGGTTAGCTCCTATAATTCACCCCTCCACTTT. It translates to CASSSRVSSYNSPLHF.

The V and J genes are TRBV2 and TRBJ2-2; D may be TRBD1 (6 bases). Trimming pared 6 bases from V and 4 bases from J, leaving 18 bases between. This CDR3 has 16 amino acids. CDR1 and CDR2 from the germline V gene are SNHLY and FYNNEI. This CDR3 reads CASRAGANRGTGELFF. CDR3 in DNA: TGTGCCAGCAGGGCAGGGGCCAATAGGGGCACCGGGGAGCTGTTTTTT.

The genes are TRBV23-1 and TRBJ1-1; TRBD1 matches 7 bases. TRBV23-1 is identified as an open reading frame with a role that is uncertain. The CDR3 covers 14 residues. Unmatched junction bases numbered 6, after V lost 6 bases and J lost 2 bases. The CDR3 sequence: CASRDRVRNTEAFF. CDR3 nucleotides: TGCGCCAGCAGAGACAGGGTGAGAAACACTGAAGCTTTCTTT.

This clone was counted once. The CDR3 loop reads CASSSRGNSYNEQFF. CDR3 coding DNA: TGTGCCAGCAGCTCTCGGGGTAACTCCTACAATGAGCAGTTCTTC. The J gene is TRBJ2-1, the V gene TRBV6-5; maybe TRBD2 (5 bases). Germline V gene lookup returns CDR1 MNHEY and CDR2 SVGAGI. V was shortened by 6 bases and J by 0 bases, with 12 bases between the two germline ends. This CDR3 contains 15 residues.